A single sample gave rise to the 17 T cell receptor beta chains below, sequenced in a study of cytomegalovirus exposure and HLA in healthy donors. 13 Jbeta primers and 60 Vbeta primers were used for the PCR. Assay: immunoSEQ multiplex PCR; the TCRdb copy retains only in-frame clones and omits some. The sample has approximately 120,000 clones, roughly 78% seen once; the top ten hold 3% to 4.5%. The specimen sequenced was PBMCs. Source of these receptors: a man aged 25 to 40 in good health and CMV-seronegative.

This clone was recorded only once. The chain carries TRBV6-6 and TRBJ2-1, with 8 positions matching TRBD2. Trimming cost V 2 bases and J 15 bases; bases outside gene matches: 15. The CDR3 totals 15 residues. Germline V gene lookup returns CDR1 MNHNY and CDR2 SVGAGI (reference sequence). The CDR3 region has the DNA TGTGCCAGCAGTTACACTCCCTTTTCCGAGCGGGGGTTGTTCTTC. It yields the protein CASSYTPFSERGLFF.

The CDR3: CASSLLQGGGYTF. CDR3 coding DNA: TGTGCCAGCAGCTTACTTCAGGGCGGAGGCTACACCTTC. The gene calls are TRBV7-3 and TRBJ1-2; perhaps TRBD1 as D (5 bases). The germline CDR1 and CDR2 sequences are SGHTA and FQGTGA. The CDR3 totals 13 residues. Trimming stripped 2 bases from V and 8 bases from J, with 12 bases between.

The chain is built from TRBV28 and TRBJ1-6; D ambiguous. Germline-derived CDR1 and CDR2 are MDHEN and SYDVKM. With 3 bases removed from V and 6 bases from J, the gap between germline ends came to 6 bases. CDR3 length: 13 residues. CDR3 sequence (DNA): TGTGCCAGCAGTTTCCGGGGTAATTCACCCCTCCACTTT. Its translation: CASSFRGNSPLHF.

The chain has TRBV6-1 and TRBJ1-6; D may be TRBD1 (5 bases). The V gene lost 2 bases and the J gene lost 7 bases, with 12 bases spanning the gap. The CDR3 length is 15 residues. The germline gives CDR1 MNHNS, CDR2 SASEGT. CDR3 amino acids: CASSEWGGLNSPLHF. The CDR3 DNA reads TGTGCCAGCAGTGAATGGGGGGGTTTGAATTCACCCCTCCACTTT.

This clone has just a few counts. The chain links TRBV19 to TRBJ2-5; 7 positions match TRBD1. Germline V gene sequence: CDR1 LNHDA, CDR2 SQIVND (reference sequence). With 3 bases clipped from V and 2 bases from J, the junction kept 3 bases outside the gene matches. The CDR3 is 14 residues long. CDR3 loop: CASSIRDRQETQYF. The CDR3 DNA is TGTGCCAGTAGTATCCGGGACAGACAAGAGACCCAGTACTTC.

This clone was picked up one time. The chain links TRBV4-1 to TRBJ2-7; 8 bases are shared with TRBD1. Looked up from germline, CDR1 is MGHRA and CDR2 is YSYEKL. This CDR3 is built from 16 residues. J gave up 4 bases and V 5 bases, and 13 bases lay outside the gene matches. CDR3 sequence (DNA): TGCGCCAGCAGCTCGACCAGGGGGCGCGAGGATTACGAGCAGTACTTC. Translating gives CASSSTRGREDYEQYF.

This chain uses TRBV5-1 with TRBJ2-3, with 13 positions matching TRBD2. Trimming cost V 2 bases and J 2 bases; bases outside gene matches: 5. There are 17 residues in the CDR3. The germline V gene has CDR1 SGHRS and CDR2 YFSETQ. The DNA of the CDR3 is TGCGCCAGCAGCTTCGGGACTAGCGGGGCCACCACAGATACGCAGTATTTT. It yields the protein CASSFGTSGATTDTQYF.

This chain joins TRBV30 and TRBJ1-2, with 7 bases aligning to TRBD1. This CDR3 region has 14 residues. In germline, CDR1 is GTSNPN, CDR2 SVGIG (reference sequence). V was clipped by 4 bases and J by 0 bases; unmatched bases: 5. CDR3 amino acids: CAWKETGTNYGYTF. The CDR3 DNA follows: TGTGCCTGGAAAGAGACAGGGACTAACTATGGCTACACCTTC. The full variable domain, completed using reference TRBV30 and TRBJ1-2, is SQTIHQWPATLVQPVGSPLSLECTVEGTSNPNLYWYRQAAGRGLQLLFYSVGIGQISSEVPQNLSASRPQDRQFILSSKKLLLSDSGFYLCAWKETGTNYGYTFGSGTRLTVV.

The chain combines TRBV5-1 with TRBJ2-5; 7 bases are a match to TRBD2. Germline assignment: CDR1 SGHRS and CDR2 YFSETQ. The junction had 14 bases not matched to a gene; V was cut back by 4 bases and J by 5 bases. The CDR3 covers 16 residues. The CDR3 DNA reads as TGCGCCAGCAGCCCCTGGGAGGGGCATATGAGGGAGACCCAGTACTTC. This encodes CASSPWEGHMRETQYF.

CDR3 nucleotide sequence: TGTGCCAGTAGTACCCGGTCCCGGACAGGGAGAACAGATACGCAGTATTTT. Protein product: CASSTRSRTGRTDTQYF. The rearrangement links TRBV19 to TRBJ2-3; TRBD1 matches at 8 bases. V dropped 4 bases and J dropped 3; count of bases not matched to a gene: 12. This CDR3 spans 17 amino acids. The germline gives CDR1 LNHDA, CDR2 SQIVND (reference sequence).

The chain links TRBV19 to TRBJ2-5, with TRBD1 as a possible D gene (5 bases). The CDR3 has 14 amino acids. Trimming took off 5 bases at V and 1 base at J, with 11 bases between the two ends. CDR1 is LNHDA, CDR2 SQIVND, per germline (reference sequence). The CDR3 is CASSVTGSQETQYF. For the CDR3, the DNA is TGTGCCAGTAGTGTCACAGGTTCCCAAGAGACCCAGTACTTC.

The table lists this clone with a count of one. The rearrangement uses TRBV6-1 and TRBJ2-2, with 7 bases identical to TRBD1. This CDR3 is built from 15 residues. Germline CDR1 reads MNHNS; CDR2 reads SASEGT. Trimming took 4 bases from V and 4 from J; bases not matched to a gene: 6. CDR3 region: CASSVKGAVTGELFF. CDR3 sequence (DNA): TGTGCCAGCAGTGTTAAGGGGGCGGTCACCGGGGAGCTGTTTTTT.

This clone turned up a few times. The gene calls are TRBV2 and TRBJ1-1; 9 bases align to TRBD1. V dropped 3 bases and J dropped 2; count of bases not matched to a gene: 4. This CDR3 comprises 15 residues. Per germline, CDR1 SNHLY and CDR2 FYNNEI. The CDR3 loop reads CASSERQGVNTEAFF. The CDR3 nucleotides are TGTGCCAGCAGTGAGAGACAGGGGGTAAACACTGAAGCTTTCTTT.

V is TRBV7-8 and J is TRBJ2-7, with D perhaps matching TRBD1 (6 bases). In germline, CDR1 is SGHVS, CDR2 FQNEAQ. V shed 2 bases and J shed 8 bases, with 19 bases lying between them. The CDR3 spans 15 residues. As DNA, the CDR3 is TGTGCCAGCAGCTTAAATTTACAGGGCAAAGGGAAGCAGTACTTC. Translation: CASSLNLQGKGKQYF.

This chain joins TRBV4-1 and TRBJ2-1, with 9 bases aligning to TRBD2. V shed 4 bases and J 9 bases; nucleotides not matched to a gene: 10. Germline CDR1 is MGHRA and CDR2 is YSYEKL. This CDR3 comprises 15 residues. The CDR3 nucleotides are TGCGCCAGCAGCCCCGCGGGGACTAGCTTCGGTGAGCAGTTCTTC. It codes for CASSPAGTSFGEQFF.

The V call is TRBV18, the J call TRBJ2-2; a possible D gene is TRBD2 (5 bases). This CDR3 spans 15 amino acids. Germline V gives CDR1 KGHSH, CDR2 LQKENI. With 0 bases removed from V and 7 bases from J, the gap between germline ends came to 12 bases. CDR3 DNA sequence: TGTGCCAGCTCACCACCGTATTCGGGGATCGGGGAGCTGTTTTTT. Encoded protein: CASSPPYSGIGELFF.

The chain combines TRBV10-3 with TRBJ1-5, with D uncertain. Trimming pared 2 bases from V and 0 bases from J, leaving 8 bases between. The CDR3 contains 15 residues. Germline V gene data show CDR1 as ENHRY and CDR2 as SYGVKD. The CDR3 reads CAISEVNYSNQPQHF. The CDR3 DNA reads TGTGCCATCAGTGAGGTTAATTATAGCAATCAGCCCCAGCATTTT.